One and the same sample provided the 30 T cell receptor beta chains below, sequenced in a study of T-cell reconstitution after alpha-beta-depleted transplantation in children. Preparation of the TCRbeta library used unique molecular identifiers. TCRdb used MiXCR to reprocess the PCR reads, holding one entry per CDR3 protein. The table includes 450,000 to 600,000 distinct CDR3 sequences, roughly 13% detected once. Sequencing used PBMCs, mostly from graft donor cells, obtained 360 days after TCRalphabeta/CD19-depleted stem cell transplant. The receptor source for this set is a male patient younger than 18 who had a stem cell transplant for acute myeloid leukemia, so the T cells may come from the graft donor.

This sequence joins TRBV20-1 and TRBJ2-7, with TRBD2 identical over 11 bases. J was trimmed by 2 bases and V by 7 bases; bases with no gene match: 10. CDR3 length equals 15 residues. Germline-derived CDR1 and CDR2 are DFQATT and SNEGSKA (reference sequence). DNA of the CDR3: TGCAGTGGCCACCGAGGGACTAGCGGCACCTACGAGCAGTACTTC. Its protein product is CSGHRGTSGTYEQYF.

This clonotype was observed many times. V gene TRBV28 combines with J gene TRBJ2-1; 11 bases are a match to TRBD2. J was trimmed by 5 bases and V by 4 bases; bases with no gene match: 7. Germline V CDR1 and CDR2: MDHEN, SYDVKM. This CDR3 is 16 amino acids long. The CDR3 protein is CASSSPGLAANNEQFF. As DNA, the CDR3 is TGTGCCAGCAGTTCTCCGGGACTAGCGGCGAACAATGAGCAGTTCTTC.

The CDR3 bases are TGTGCCACCAGCAGAGATGTGGGACTAGCGGGTCACAATGAGCAGTTCTTC. Amino acids: CATSRDVGLAGHNEQFF. The V and J genes are TRBV15 and TRBJ2-1, with 12 nucleotides matching TRBD2. The ends lost 0 bases at V and 5 bases at J; junction bases unmatched: 5. The CDR3 consists of 17 residues. Germline lookup yields CDR1 LNHNV and CDR2 YYDKDF (reference sequence).

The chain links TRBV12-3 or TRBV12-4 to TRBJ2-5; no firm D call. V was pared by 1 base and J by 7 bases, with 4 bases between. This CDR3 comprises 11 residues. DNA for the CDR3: TGTGCCAGCAGTTTAGGCACGACCCAGTACTTC. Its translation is CASSLGTTQYF.

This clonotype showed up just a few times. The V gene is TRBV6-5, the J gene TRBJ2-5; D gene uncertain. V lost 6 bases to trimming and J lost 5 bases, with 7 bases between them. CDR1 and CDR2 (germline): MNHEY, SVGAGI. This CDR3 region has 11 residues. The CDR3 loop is CASRGHETQYF. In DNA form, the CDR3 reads TGTGCCAGCAGGGGCCACGAGACCCAGTACTTC.

The CDR3, as DNA: TGTGCCAGCAGTTTAGCCCAGAGCCAAACCACAGATACGCAGTATTTT. Translation gives CASSLAQSQTTDTQYF. This chain joins TRBV12-3 or TRBV12-4 and TRBJ2-3; D unclear. V lost 0 bases to trimming and J lost 2 bases, with 12 bases between them. The CDR3 is made up of 16 amino acids.

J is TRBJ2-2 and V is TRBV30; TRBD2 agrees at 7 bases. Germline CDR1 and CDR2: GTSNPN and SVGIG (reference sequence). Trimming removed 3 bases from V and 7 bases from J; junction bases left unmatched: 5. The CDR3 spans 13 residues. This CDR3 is CAWSGPGGGELFF. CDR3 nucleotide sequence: TGTGCCTGGAGCGGACCGGGAGGCGGGGAGCTGTTTTTT.

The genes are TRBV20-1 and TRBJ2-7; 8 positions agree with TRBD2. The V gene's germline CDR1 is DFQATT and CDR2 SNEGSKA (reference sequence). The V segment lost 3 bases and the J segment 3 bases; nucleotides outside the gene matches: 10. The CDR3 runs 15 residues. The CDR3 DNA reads TGCAGTGCTAGGCGAGCGACTAGCGACCACTACGAGCAGTACTTC. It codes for CSARRATSDHYEQYF.

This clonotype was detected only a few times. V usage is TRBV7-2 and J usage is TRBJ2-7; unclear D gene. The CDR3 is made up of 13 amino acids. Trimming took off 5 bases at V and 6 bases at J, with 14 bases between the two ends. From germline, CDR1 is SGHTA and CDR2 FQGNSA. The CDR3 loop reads CASSLRLGFEQYF. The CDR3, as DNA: TGTGCCAGCAGCCTTAGGTTGGGGTTCGAGCAGTACTTC.

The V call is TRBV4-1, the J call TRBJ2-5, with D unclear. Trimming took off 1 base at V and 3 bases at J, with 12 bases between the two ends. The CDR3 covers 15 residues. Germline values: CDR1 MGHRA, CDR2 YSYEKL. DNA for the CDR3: TGCGCCAGCAGCCAAGGAGCCTGGGCGGAAGAGACCCAGTACTTC. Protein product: CASSQGAWAEETQYF.

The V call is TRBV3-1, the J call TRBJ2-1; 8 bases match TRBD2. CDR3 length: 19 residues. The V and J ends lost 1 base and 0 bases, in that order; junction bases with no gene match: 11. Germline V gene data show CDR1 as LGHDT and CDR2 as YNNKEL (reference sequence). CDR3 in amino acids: CASSQGGSGALSSYNEQFF. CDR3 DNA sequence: TGTGCCAGCAGCCAAGGGGGTAGCGGGGCCTTAAGCTCCTACAATGAGCAGTTCTTC.

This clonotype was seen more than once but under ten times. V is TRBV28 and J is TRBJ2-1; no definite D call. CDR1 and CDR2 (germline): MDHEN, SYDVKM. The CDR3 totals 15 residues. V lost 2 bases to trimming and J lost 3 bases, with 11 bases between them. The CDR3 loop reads CASSLRSLDYNEQFF. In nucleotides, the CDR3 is TGTGCCAGCAGTTTACGCAGCCTGGACTACAATGAGCAGTTCTTC.

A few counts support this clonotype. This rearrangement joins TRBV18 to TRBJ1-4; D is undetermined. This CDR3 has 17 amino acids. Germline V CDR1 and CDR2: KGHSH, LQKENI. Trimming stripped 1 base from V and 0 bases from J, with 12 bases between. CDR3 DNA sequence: TGTGCCAGCTCACCACGGGTGACCCCGGCAACTAATGAAAAACTGTTTTTT. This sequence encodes CASSPRVTPATNEKLFF.

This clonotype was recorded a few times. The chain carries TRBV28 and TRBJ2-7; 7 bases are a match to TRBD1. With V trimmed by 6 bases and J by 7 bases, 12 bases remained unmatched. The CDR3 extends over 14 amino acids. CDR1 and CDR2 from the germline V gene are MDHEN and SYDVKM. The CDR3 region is CASSKTGLAWEQYF. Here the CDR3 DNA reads TGTGCCAGCAGCAAGACAGGGTTAGCTTGGGAGCAGTACTTC.

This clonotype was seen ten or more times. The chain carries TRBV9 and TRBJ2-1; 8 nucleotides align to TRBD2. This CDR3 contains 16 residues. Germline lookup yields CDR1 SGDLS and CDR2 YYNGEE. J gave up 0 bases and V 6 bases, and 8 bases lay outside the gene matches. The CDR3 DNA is TGTGCCAGCACCACGGGACTAGTGAGCTCCTACAATGAGCAGTTCTTC. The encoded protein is CASTTGLVSSYNEQFF. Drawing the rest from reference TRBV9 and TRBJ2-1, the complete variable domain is DSGVTQTPKHLITATGQRVTLRCSPRSGDLSVYWYQQSLDQGLQFLIQYYNGEERAKGNILERFSAQQFPDLHSELNLSSLELGDSALYFCASTTGLVSSYNEQFFGPGTRLTVL.

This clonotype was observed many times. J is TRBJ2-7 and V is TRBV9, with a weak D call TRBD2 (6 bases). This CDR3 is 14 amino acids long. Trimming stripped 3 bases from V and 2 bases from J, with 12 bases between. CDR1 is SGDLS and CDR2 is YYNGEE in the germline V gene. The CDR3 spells CASSDSPGAYEQYF. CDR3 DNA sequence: TGTGCCAGCAGCGACAGTCCGGGGGCCTACGAGCAGTACTTC.

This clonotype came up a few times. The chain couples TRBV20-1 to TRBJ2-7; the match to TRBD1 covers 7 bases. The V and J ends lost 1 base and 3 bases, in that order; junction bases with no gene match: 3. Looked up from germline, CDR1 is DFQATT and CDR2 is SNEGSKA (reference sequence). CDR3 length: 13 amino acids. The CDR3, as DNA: TGCAGTGCTAGAGTGGGACAGTACTACGAGCAGTACTTC. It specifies CSARVGQYYEQYF.

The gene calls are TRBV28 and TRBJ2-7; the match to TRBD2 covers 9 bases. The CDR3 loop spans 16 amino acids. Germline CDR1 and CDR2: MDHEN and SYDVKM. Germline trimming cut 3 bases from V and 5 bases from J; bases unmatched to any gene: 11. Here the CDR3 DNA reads TGTGCCAGCAGTTTTATGGGGCAGACTAGCGGCGACGAGCAGTACTTC. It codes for CASSFMGQTSGDEQYF.

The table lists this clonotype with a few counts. The CDR3 region is CASSLGLAGGLVQETQYF. The CDR3 DNA sequence: TGTGCCAGCAGTCTCGGACTAGCGGGAGGATTGGTCCAAGAGACCCAGTACTTC. The V and J genes are TRBV28 and TRBJ2-5; 14 bases align to TRBD2. Germline CDR1 MDHEN, CDR2 SYDVKM. The junction had 9 bases not matched to a gene; V was cut back by 5 bases and J by 1 base. The CDR3 contains 18 residues.

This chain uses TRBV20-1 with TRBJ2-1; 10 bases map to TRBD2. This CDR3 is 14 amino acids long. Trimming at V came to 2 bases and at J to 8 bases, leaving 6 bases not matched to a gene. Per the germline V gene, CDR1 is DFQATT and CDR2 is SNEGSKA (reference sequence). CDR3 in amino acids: CSARKGLAVYEQFF. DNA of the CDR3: TGCAGTGCTAGAAAAGGACTAGCGGTCTATGAGCAGTTCTTC.

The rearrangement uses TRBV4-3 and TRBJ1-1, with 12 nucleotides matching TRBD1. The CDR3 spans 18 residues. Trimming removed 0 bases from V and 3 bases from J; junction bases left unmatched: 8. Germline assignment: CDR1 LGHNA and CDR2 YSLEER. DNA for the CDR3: TGCGCCAGCAGCCAAGACCTCCGGGACAGGGGGCCGGACACTGAAGCTTTCTTT. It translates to CASSQDLRDRGPDTEAFF.

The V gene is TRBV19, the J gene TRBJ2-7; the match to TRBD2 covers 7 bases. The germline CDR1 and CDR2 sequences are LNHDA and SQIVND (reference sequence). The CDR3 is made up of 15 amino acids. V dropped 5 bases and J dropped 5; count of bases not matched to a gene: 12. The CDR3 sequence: CASSPRLAGDNEQYF. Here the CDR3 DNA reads TGTGCCAGTAGTCCCCGACTGGCGGGAGACAACGAGCAGTACTTC.

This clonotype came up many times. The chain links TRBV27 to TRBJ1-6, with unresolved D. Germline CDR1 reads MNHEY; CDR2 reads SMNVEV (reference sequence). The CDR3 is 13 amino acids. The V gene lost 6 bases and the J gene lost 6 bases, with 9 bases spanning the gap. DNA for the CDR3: TGTGCCAGCAGGGAGGGAGGTAATTCACCCCTCCACTTT. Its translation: CASREGGNSPLHF.

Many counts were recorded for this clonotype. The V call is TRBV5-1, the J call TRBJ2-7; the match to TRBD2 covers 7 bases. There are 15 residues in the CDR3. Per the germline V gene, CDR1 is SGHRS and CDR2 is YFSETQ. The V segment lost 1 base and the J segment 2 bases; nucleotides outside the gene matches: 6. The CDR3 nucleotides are TGCGCCAGCAGCTTGACACTAGCGTCTACCTACGAGCAGTACTTC. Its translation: CASSLTLASTYEQYF.

DNA of the CDR3: TGTGCCAGCAGTTACAGGCCCCCACCCCTCCACTTT. Its protein product is CASSYRPPPLHF. V usage is TRBV12-3 or TRBV12-4 and J usage is TRBJ1-6; maybe TRBD1 (5 bases). V was cut by 4 bases and J by 11 bases, with 9 bases left in between. The CDR3 has 12 amino acids.

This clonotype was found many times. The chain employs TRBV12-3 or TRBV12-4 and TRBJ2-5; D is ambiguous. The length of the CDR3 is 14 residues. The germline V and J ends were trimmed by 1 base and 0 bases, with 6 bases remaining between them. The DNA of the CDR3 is TGTGCCAGCAGTTTAGAGGCCTACCAAGAGACCCAGTACTTC. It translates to CASSLEAYQETQYF.

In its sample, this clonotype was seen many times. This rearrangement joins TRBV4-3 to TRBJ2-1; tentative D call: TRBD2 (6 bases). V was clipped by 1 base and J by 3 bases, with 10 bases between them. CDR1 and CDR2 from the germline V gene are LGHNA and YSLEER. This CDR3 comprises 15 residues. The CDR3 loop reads CASSQGLGSYNEQFF. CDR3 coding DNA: TGCGCCAGCAGCCAAGGACTAGGGAGCTACAATGAGCAGTTCTTC.

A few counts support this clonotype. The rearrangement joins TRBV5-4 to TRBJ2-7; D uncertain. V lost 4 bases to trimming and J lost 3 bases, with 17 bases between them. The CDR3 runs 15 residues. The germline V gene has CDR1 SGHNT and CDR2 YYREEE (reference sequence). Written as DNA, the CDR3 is TGTGCCAGCAGCGTAGGGCGGCAGTCGTACTACGAGCAGTACTTC. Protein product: CASSVGRQSYYEQYF.

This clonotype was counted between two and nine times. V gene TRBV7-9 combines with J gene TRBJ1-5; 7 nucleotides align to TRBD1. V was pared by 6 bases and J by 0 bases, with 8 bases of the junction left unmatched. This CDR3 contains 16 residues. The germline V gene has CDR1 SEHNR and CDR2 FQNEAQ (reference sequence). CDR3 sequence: CASSPGQEPSNQPQHF. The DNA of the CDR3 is TGTGCCAGCAGTCCAGGACAGGAACCTAGCAATCAGCCCCAGCATTTT.

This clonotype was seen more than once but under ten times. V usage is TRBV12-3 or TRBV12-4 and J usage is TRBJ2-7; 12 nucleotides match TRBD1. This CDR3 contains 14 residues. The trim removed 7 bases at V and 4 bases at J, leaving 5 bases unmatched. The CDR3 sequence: CASKTGQGAYEQYF. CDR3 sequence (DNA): TGTGCCAGCAAAACGGGACAGGGGGCTTACGAGCAGTACTTC.